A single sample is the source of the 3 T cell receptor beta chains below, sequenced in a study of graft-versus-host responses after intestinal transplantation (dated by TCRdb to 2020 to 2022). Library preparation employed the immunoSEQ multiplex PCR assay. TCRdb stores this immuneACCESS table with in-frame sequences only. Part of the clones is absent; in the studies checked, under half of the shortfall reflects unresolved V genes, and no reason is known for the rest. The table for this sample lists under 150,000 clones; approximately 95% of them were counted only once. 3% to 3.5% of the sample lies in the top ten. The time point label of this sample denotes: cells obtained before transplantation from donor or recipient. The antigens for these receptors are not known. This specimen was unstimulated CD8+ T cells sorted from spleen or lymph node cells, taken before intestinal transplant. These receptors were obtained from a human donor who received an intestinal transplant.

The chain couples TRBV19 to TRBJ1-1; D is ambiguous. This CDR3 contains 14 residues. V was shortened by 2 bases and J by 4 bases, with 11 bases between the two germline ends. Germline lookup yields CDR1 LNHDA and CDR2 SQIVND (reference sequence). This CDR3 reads CASSIWDRGTEAFF. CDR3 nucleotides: TGTGCCAGTAGTATATGGGATCGGGGCACTGAAGCTTTCTTT.

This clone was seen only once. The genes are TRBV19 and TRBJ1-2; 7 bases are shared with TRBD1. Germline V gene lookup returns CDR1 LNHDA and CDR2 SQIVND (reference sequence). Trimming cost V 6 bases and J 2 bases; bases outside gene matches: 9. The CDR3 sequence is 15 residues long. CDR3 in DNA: TGTGCCAGTAGCCCCCGGGGACAGTCCAACTATGGCTACACCTTC. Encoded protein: CASSPRGQSNYGYTF.

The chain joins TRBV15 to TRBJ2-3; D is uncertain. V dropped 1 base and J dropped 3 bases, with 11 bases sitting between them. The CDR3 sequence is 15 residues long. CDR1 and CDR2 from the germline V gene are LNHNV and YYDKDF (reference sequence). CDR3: CATSRVETPTDTQYF. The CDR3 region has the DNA TGTGCCACCAGCAGAGTGGAGACTCCGACAGATACGCAGTATTTT. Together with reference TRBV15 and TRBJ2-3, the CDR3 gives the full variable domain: DAMVIQNPRYQVTQFGKPVTLSCSQTLNHNVMYWYQQKSSQAPKLLFHYYDKDFNNEADTPDNFQSRRPNTSFCFLDIRSPGLGDTAMYLCATSRVETPTDTQYFGPGTRLTVL.